The source of this TCR beta chain is a study of cytomegalovirus exposure and HLA in healthy donors. Study-level points and caveats: Listed as cytomegalovirus-associated were 150 or so TCR beta chains. Rarity marked most TCR sequences, yet some public TCRs occurred in many donors.

With regard to this clone: The antigen is unknown.

Profiling relied on immunoSEQ multiplex PCR, and the TCRdb table lists in-frame clones only, not all of them. The table includes more than 140,000 clones, 85% to 90% detected once. The donors formed part of the approximately 120-subject validation cohort, distinct from the roughly 700-subject first cohort. The germline CDR1 and CDR2 sequences are GTSNPN and SVGIG (reference sequence). There are 13 residues in the CDR3. V shed 3 bases and J 9 bases; nucleotides not matched to a gene: 8. Sequenced material: PBMCs. V and J are TRBV30 and TRBJ1-5, with TRBD1 matching 7 bases. The TCR was taken from a woman aged 18-29 years in good health and CMV-seropositive. Here the CDR3 reads CAWSPDRDRPQHF. The CDR3, as DNA: TGTGCCTGGAGCCCCGACAGGGACCGGCCCCAGCATTTT.